One and the same sample provided the 4 T cell receptor beta chains below, sequenced in a study of T cells in localized non-small cell lung cancer. The assay was immunoSEQ multiplex PCR, and TCRdb's table has in-frame clones only and misses some. The sample has approximately 70,000 clones; around 85% are singletons. The source material was peripheral blood, sampled before any cancer treatment. All receptors derive from a male donor older than 55 with stage III squamous cell lung carcinoma.

J is TRBJ1-5 and V is TRBV5-1; TRBD1 aligns across 7 bases. Germline-derived CDR1 and CDR2 are SGHRS and YFSETQ. With V trimmed by 4 bases and J by 4 bases, 8 bases remained unmatched. The CDR3 runs to 15 residues. The CDR3 DNA follows: TGCGCCAGCAGCGCCCTCGGGACAGATAATCAGCCCCAGCATTTT. Translating gives CASSALGTDNQPQHF. Full variable domain (missing parts from reference TRBV5-1 and TRBJ1-5): KAGVTQTPRYLIKTRGQQVTLSCSPISGHRSVSWYQQTPGQGLQFLFEYFSETQRNKGNFPGRFSGRQFSNSRSEMNVSTLELGDSALYLCASSALGTDNQPQHFGDGTRLSIL.

The V call is TRBV5-4, the J call TRBJ2-7; 9 positions agree with TRBD2. Germline assignment: CDR1 SGHNT and CDR2 YYREEE (reference sequence). V shed 2 bases, J shed 0 bases, and the junction held 6 bases outside the gene matches. This CDR3 has 16 residues. The CDR3 region is CASSFKAGGSSYEQYF. As DNA, the CDR3 is TGTGCCAGCAGCTTTAAAGCGGGGGGAAGCTCCTACGAGCAGTACTTC.

This clone was detected once. J is TRBJ2-3 and V is TRBV11-2, with D unresolved. Deletions cut 5 bases from V and 0 bases from J, with 12 bases between. This CDR3 is built from 15 residues. Germline V gene lookup returns CDR1 SGHAT and CDR2 FQNNGV. The CDR3 DNA is TGTGCCAGCAGCCCCCCGGCTCCTAGCACAGATACGCAGTATTTT. Encoded protein: CASSPPAPSTDTQYF.

The chain is built from TRBV9 and TRBJ2-3; D is possibly TRBD1 (6 bases). The CDR3 loop spans 15 amino acids. Germline CDR1 SGDLS, CDR2 YYNGEE. V was cut by 0 bases and J by 6 bases, with 14 bases left in between. In DNA, the CDR3 is TGTGCCAGCAGCGTAGAACAGGGCGGGTGGGATACGCAGTATTTT. This sequence encodes CASSVEQGGWDTQYF.